This T cell receptor beta chain derives from a study of beta chain features in type 1 diabetes. Of the isolated RNA, all was reverse transcribed, and so the sequenced material was expressed TCRB transcripts. The repertoire was sequenced with immunoSEQ multiplex PCR; TCRdb's copy has only in-frame clones and lacks some. The sample records 350,000 to 450,000 clones, 10% to 15% being singletons. Overall study findings and caveats: TCRB CDR3s from Type 1 diabetes patients were moderately but significantly shorter in all four CD4+ subsets.

The CDR3 is 15 amino acids. CDR1 SQVTM and CDR2 ANQGSEA come from the germline V gene. V gave up 1 base and J gave up 0 bases, with 10 bases separating them. As regards this clone: Its antigen is as yet unknown.

Input material: naive CD4+ T cells from blood. This TCR came from a woman aged 18-29 years with type 1 diabetes. The chain carries TRBV29-1 and TRBJ1-5, with D possibly being TRBD1 (5 bases). In nucleotides, the CDR3 is TGCAGCGTTGAAGGGGGGGGGACTAGCAATCAGCCCCAGCATTTT. Amino acids: CSVEGGGTSNQPQHF.